These 14 T cell receptor beta chains share one sample of origin, sequenced in a study of T cell responses to AZD1222 COVID-19 vaccine. Profiling relied on immunoSEQ multiplex PCR, and the TCRdb table lists in-frame clones only, not all of them. Of approximately 120,000 clones in the sample, 88% were seen once. The specimen comprised peripheral blood, sampled 28 days after the second AZD1222 dose. All receptors come from an adult who received the AZD1222 COVID-19 vaccine.

This chain uses TRBV24-1 with TRBJ2-2; D is unclear. The CDR3 is 13 residues long. Trimming took off 4 bases at V and 2 bases at J, with 4 bases between the two ends. CDR1 is KGHDR and CDR2 is SFDVKD in the germline V gene. This CDR3 is CATSDRNTGELFF. CDR3 DNA sequence: TGTGCCACCAGTGACCGTAACACCGGGGAGCTGTTTTTT.

The chain combines TRBV7-6 with TRBJ1-4; 9 bases match TRBD1. From germline, CDR1 is SGHVS and CDR2 FNYEAQ. This CDR3 comprises 14 residues. V lost 3 bases, J lost 8 bases, and 4 bases stayed unmatched. The DNA of the CDR3 is TGTGCCAGCAGCTTGGGACAGGGAGGCGAAAAACTGTTTTTT. Translated: CASSLGQGGEKLFF.

The J gene is TRBJ1-2, the V gene TRBV2; D perhaps matches TRBD1 (5 bases). The CDR3 extends over 12 amino acids. V lost 7 bases to trimming and J lost 8 bases, with 14 bases between them. Per the germline V gene, CDR1 is SNHLY and CDR2 is FYNNEI. CDR3: CASTPLGRGYTF. In DNA form, the CDR3 reads TGTGCCAGCACCCCCCTGGGGCGAGGCTACACCTTC.

The chain joins TRBV30 to TRBJ1-5, with D perhaps TRBD1 (6 bases). The CDR3 sequence is 15 residues long. The germline CDR1 and CDR2 sequences are GTSNPN and SVGIG (reference sequence). V was clipped by 0 bases and J by 6 bases, with 15 bases between them. Here the CDR3 reads CAWSVSRGGTQPQHF. In DNA form, the CDR3 reads TGTGCCTGGAGTGTCTCCAGGGGAGGGACTCAGCCCCAGCATTTT. Full variable domain (remainder filled in from reference TRBV30 and TRBJ1-5): SQTIHQWPATLVQPVGSPLSLECTVEGTSNPNLYWYRQAAGRGLQLLFYSVGIGQISSEVPQNLSASRPQDRQFILSSKKLLLSDSGFYLCAWSVSRGGTQPQHFGDGTRLSIL.

Comments on this clone: The same CDR3 is also encoded by other DNA sequences in this sample. The chain recombines TRBV28 with TRBJ1-2; D ambiguous. The length of the CDR3 is 12 residues. Per germline, CDR1 MDHEN and CDR2 SYDVKM. Trimming removed 2 bases from V and 4 bases from J, with 5 bases in between. The chain's CDR3 is CASSLNGYGYTF. CDR3 in DNA: TGTGCCAGCAGTTTAAATGGCTATGGCTACACCTTC.

This chain uses TRBV20-1 with TRBJ1-5, with D tentatively TRBD1 (5 bases). Trimming stripped 5 bases from V and 9 bases from J, with 11 bases between. Per germline, CDR1 DFQATT and CDR2 SNEGSKA (reference sequence). The CDR3 runs to 11 residues. CDR3 in DNA: TGCAGTGCTGGCAGGGCACGGCCCCAGCATTTT. It yields the protein CSAGRARPQHF.

This sequence joins TRBV5-1 and TRBJ2-7; 7 nucleotides align to TRBD2. The germline V gene encodes CDR1 SGHRS and CDR2 YFSETQ. Losses at the gene ends were 0 bases for V and 3 bases for J; bases not matched to a gene: 9. The CDR3 consists of 16 residues. The CDR3 sequence is CASSLDPGGTGYEQYF. CDR3 bases: TGCGCCAGCAGCTTGGATCCGGGAGGAACGGGCTACGAGCAGTACTTC.

The DNA of the CDR3 is TGTGCCAGTAGTAGCCTTAGGACAAGATTGAACACTGAAGCTTTCTTT. Translation: CASSSLRTRLNTEAFF. The gene calls are TRBV19 and TRBJ1-1, with D perhaps TRBD1 (5 bases). V lost 4 bases to trimming and J lost 0 bases, with 15 bases between them. The CDR3 extends over 16 amino acids. The germline V gene encodes CDR1 LNHDA and CDR2 SQIVND (reference sequence).

The chain carries TRBV5-1 and TRBJ1-2; TRBD1 aligns across 8 bases. Germline values: CDR1 SGHRS, CDR2 YFSETQ. V was clipped by 0 bases and J by 6 bases; unmatched bases: 7. This CDR3 contains 15 residues. Here the CDR3 reads CASSLEPGQGHGYTF. In nucleotides, the CDR3 is TGCGCCAGCAGCTTGGAACCTGGACAGGGCCATGGCTACACCTTC.

This clone was seen a handful of times. V usage is TRBV7-9 and J usage is TRBJ1-3; TRBD1 is a possible D gene (6 bases). CDR1 is SEHNR and CDR2 is FQNEAQ in the germline V gene (reference sequence). Deletions cut 6 bases from V and 0 bases from J, with 18 bases between. The CDR3 is 17 amino acids. The CDR3 sequence is CASRYLRDTRSGNTIYF. CDR3 in DNA: TGTGCCAGCAGATATCTAAGGGACACTCGCTCTGGAAACACCATATATTTT.

This chain uses TRBV29-1 with TRBJ2-1; 8 bases line up with TRBD1. Germline assignment: CDR1 SQVTM and CDR2 ANQGSEA. The CDR3 consists of 13 residues. V lost 0 bases and J lost 6; bases outside the gene matches: 1. As DNA, the CDR3 is TGCAGCGTTGAAGAAACAGGGGGCAATGAGCAGTTCTTC. Translated: CSVEETGGNEQFF.

The chain joins TRBV7-9 to TRBJ2-3; D remains unclear. The CDR3 is 16 residues long. Germline CDR1 is SEHNR and CDR2 is FQNEAQ (reference sequence). V was pared by 0 bases and J by 0 bases, with 10 bases between. The CDR3 DNA is TGTGCCAGCAGCTTAGCGATCGGGCTAAGCACAGATACGCAGTATTTT. It yields the protein CASSLAIGLSTDTQYF.

This clone appeared once. CDR3 residues: CSASSSGRGLGEQFF. The CDR3 DNA sequence: TGCAGTGCTAGTTCAAGCGGGAGGGGCCTCGGTGAGCAGTTCTTC. The V gene is TRBV20-1, the J gene TRBJ2-1, with 10 bases lining up with TRBD2. The germline V gene encodes CDR1 DFQATT and CDR2 SNEGSKA (reference sequence). The junction had 11 bases not matched to a gene; V was cut back by 3 bases and J by 9 bases. The CDR3 has 15 residues.

V usage is TRBV6-5 and J usage is TRBJ2-7; possibly TRBD1 or TRBD2 for D (6 bases each). There are 12 residues in the CDR3. V lost 6 bases to trimming and J lost 8 bases, with 14 bases between them. Germline CDR1 reads MNHEY; CDR2 reads SVGAGI. The CDR3 sequence: CASSPGGTQQYF. CDR3 bases: TGTGCCAGCAGCCCCGGGGGCACCCAGCAGTACTTC.